This TCR beta chain appears in the sequencing data of a study of T cell repertoires in cytomegalovirus infection. Study-wide background: It was the public TCR beta signatures that indicated both CMV infection and matching HLA type. Study-level results: The cumulative frequency of public TCR beta families distinguished individuals who carried CMV together with the relevant HLA. CMV-specific HLA-C-restricted TCR beta clonotypes dominated the ex vivo response.

TCRdb recomputed calls from the reads with MiXCR, one row per CDR3 protein. The table includes about 740,000 distinct CDR3 sequences, about 33% detected once. Trimming at V came to 5 bases and at J to 2 bases, leaving 12 bases not matched to a gene. The V gene's germline CDR1 is SGHRS and CDR2 YFSETQ. CDR3 length equals 17 residues. About this clonotype itself: The antigen is unknown.

The TCR comes from a human donor in good health (CMV status not recorded). Some clones in this sample may be carry-over from other donors' samples. The chain recombines TRBV5-1 with TRBJ1-1; 10 positions agree with TRBD1. The material sequenced was cultured PBMCs, taken from culture after CMV antigen stimulation. The CDR3 DNA is TGCGCCAGCAGGCCTCCTGACAGGGGGCCGGCCAACACTGAAGCTTTCTTT. Its protein product is CASRPPDRGPANTEAFF.